This is a list of T cell receptor beta chains from one sample in a study of T-cell memory formation after mild COVID-19. Using its own MiXCR run on the 5' RACE reads, TCRdb lists one record per CDR3 protein. The data show some 120,000 distinct CDR3 sequences, about 6% seen once. Sequences were obtained from PBMCs or a T cell subset sorted from them (not recorded which). Receptor source: an adult woman who had mild COVID-19 (a few samples of this study predate the infection). Cell type and time point are not known. Both conserved end residues are part of each CDR3. D genes are given only for firm matches. Size is stated for part of the rows, as once, few or many counts, or as a class when the clone is expanded.

v_gene,abundance,d_gene,j_gene,len,CDR3nt,CDR3aa
TRBV20-1,-,-,TRBJ2-1,14,TGCAGTGCTAGGTCCCCAGGGGTTTACAATGAGCAGTTCTTC,CSARSPGVYNEQFF
TRBV7-2,few,-,TRBJ1-5,16,TGTGCCAGCAGCTTAGTAGGAAGTTATAGCAATCAGCCCCAGCATTTT,CASSLVGSYSNQPQHF
TRBV3-1,-,-,TRBJ2-5,14,TGTGCCAGCAGCCAATTCGGGACTTCAGAGACCCAGTACTTC,CASSQFGTSETQYF
TRBV7-9,-,-,TRBJ2-3,15,TGTGCCAGCAGCTTAGAACAGGTCGGAACAGATACGCAGTATTTT,CASSLEQVGTDTQYF
TRBV19,-,TRBD1,TRBJ2-1,13,TGTGCCAGTAGGGCGACAGGGACCAATGAGCAGTTCTTC,CASRATGTNEQFF
TRBV24-1,many,-,TRBJ2-3,14,TGTGCCACCAGTGATTTTACCGTGACAGATACGCAGTATTTT,CATSDFTVTDTQYF
TRBV30,-,-,TRBJ1-2,14,TGTGCCTGGAGTCCTTCTGGACAGCCCTATGGCTACACCTTC,CAWSPSGQPYGYTF
TRBV2,few,-,TRBJ1-2,13,TGTGCCAGCACTAGGGGGTTTAACTATGGCTACACCTTC,CASTRGFNYGYTF
TRBV18,-,-,TRBJ1-1,14,TGTGCCAGCTCGCTGGGGACAAAGAACACTGAAGCTTTCTTT,CASSLGTKNTEAFF
TRBV18,many,-,TRBJ2-5,13,TGTGCCAGCTCACCAAATAGCGGAGAGACCCAGTACTTC,CASSPNSGETQYF
TRBV20-1,-,-,TRBJ1-2,15,TGCAGTGCCACCTTAAGAGGGACGTCCAACTATGGCTACACCTTC,CSATLRGTSNYGYTF
TRBV6-2/TRBV6-3,many,TRBD2,TRBJ2-1,14,TGTGCCAGCAGCCGGGCGGGAGGGCAAAATGAGCAGTTCTTC,CASSRAGGQNEQFF
TRBV20-1,many,-,TRBJ2-5,11,TGCAGTGCTAGGGATCAAGAGACCCAGTACTTC,CSARDQETQYF
TRBV3-1,many,-,TRBJ1-1,15,TGTGCCAGCAGCCAAGACAGGCGGGGTAGCTCCGCCGCTTTCTTT,CASSQDRRGSSAAFF
TRBV12-3/TRBV12-4,many,TRBD2,TRBJ2-1,20,TGTGCCAGCAGTCCCCTGCGGCGGGAGGACCAGTACCTTATTAACAATGAGCAGTTCTTC,CASSPLRREDQYLINNEQFF
TRBV7-8,many,TRBD1,TRBJ2-2,16,TGTGCCAGCAGCTCCAGGGGGTCCATGAACACCGGGGAGCTGTTTTTT,CASSSRGSMNTGELFF
TRBV6-5,few,-,TRBJ1-1,15,TGTGCCAGCAGAAACTCAGGGGCGAGGGCCACTGAAGCTTTCTTT,CASRNSGARATEAFF
TRBV12-3/TRBV12-4,few,TRBD2,TRBJ2-1,16,TGTGCCAGCAGTTTATTAGCGGGGGGGCCCTCAGATGAGCAGTTCTTC,CASSLLAGGPSDEQFF
TRBV30,few,-,TRBJ2-7,11,TGTGCCTGGAGTGTACAATACGAGCAGTACTTC,CAWSVQYEQYF
TRBV5-1,few,-,TRBJ1-4,15,TGCGCCAGCAGCTTGGGTGCAGGGTCGAGTGAAAAACTGTTTTTT,CASSLGAGSSEKLFF
TRBV24-1,many,-,TRBJ2-2,15,TGTGCCACCAGTGGGGGACAATCCGTCACCGGGGAGCTGTTTTTT,CATSGGQSVTGELFF
TRBV6-1,few,-,TRBJ1-2,13,TGTGCCAGCAAGAACACAAGCCACTATGGCTACACCTTC,CASKNTSHYGYTF
TRBV5-1,-,-,TRBJ1-5,14,TGCGCCAGCAGCTGGGGTTATAGCAATCAGCCCCAGCATTTT,CASSWGYSNQPQHF
TRBV7-8,many,-,TRBJ1-2,13,TGTGCCAGCAGCTACTCCGGGGACTATGGCTACACCTTC,CASSYSGDYGYTF
TRBV7-9,many,-,TRBJ2-1,17,TGTGCCAGCAGCCTACCCCCCGGGCGGAGGGAGTACAATGAGCAGTTCTTC,CASSLPPGRREYNEQFF
TRBV5-1,few,-,TRBJ2-7,14,TGCGCCAGCAGCGAACAGGGATGGGCCTACGAGCAGTACTTC,CASSEQGWAYEQYF
TRBV24-1,-,TRBD1,TRBJ2-1,16,TGTGCCACCAGTGATTATGCAGGGGGCGAAAACTCTGAGCAGTTCTTC,CATSDYAGGENSEQFF
TRBV9,few,-,TRBJ2-2,17,TGTGCCAGCAGCGTAGCCCCTAGCGCCAGGAACACCGGGGAGCTGTTTTTT,CASSVAPSARNTGELFF
TRBV7-2,many,TRBD1,TRBJ2-1,16,TGTGCCAGCGCCTCGCAGCCGGGACAGGGGACCAATGAGCAGTTCTTC,CASASQPGQGTNEQFF
TRBV25-1,many,TRBD1,TRBJ2-4,17,TGTGCCAGCAGTGAAGTAGGAAGGACAGGGCGGACGAACATTCAGTACTTC,CASSEVGRTGRTNIQYF
TRBV5-5,few,-,TRBJ1-1,15,TGTGCCAGCAGCTTGGAACAGAACAGGCCTCCTGAAGCTTTCTTT,CASSLEQNRPPEAFF
TRBV27,-,TRBD1,TRBJ2-7,15,TGTGCCAGCAGTTTATCCCGACAGGGGGCCTACGAGCAGTACTTC,CASSLSRQGAYEQYF
TRBV12-3/TRBV12-4,-,-,TRBJ1-6,14,TGTGCCAGCAGTGAGGACAGATATAATTCACCCCTCCACTTT,CASSEDRYNSPLHF
TRBV12-3/TRBV12-4,-,-,TRBJ1-2,13,TGTGCCAGCAGTTTTCGCCCACACTATGGCTACACCTTC,CASSFRPHYGYTF
TRBV20-1,many,TRBD2,TRBJ2-1,14,TGCAGTGCTAGAGTAAGCGGGAGGACGAATGAGCAGTTCTTC,CSARVSGRTNEQFF
TRBV7-9,-,TRBD2,TRBJ2-1,16,TGTGCCAGCAGCTTAGTTAAGGGGAGGGAGAACAATGAGCAGTTCTTC,CASSLVKGRENNEQFF
TRBV29-1,few,-,TRBJ2-3,15,TGCAGCGCCGGGAGTAGGGGCCCTTTTACAGATACGCAGTATTTT,CSAGSRGPFTDTQYF
TRBV6-5,many,-,TRBJ2-7,12,TGTGCCAGCAGCGACGTCGGAAGCGCGCAGTACTTC,CASSDVGSAQYF
TRBV12-3/TRBV12-4,-,-,TRBJ1-5,13,TGTGCCAGCAGCCCGGACAGCGTCCAGCCCCAGCATTTT,CASSPDSVQPQHF
TRBV29-1,many,TRBD2,TRBJ2-3,15,TGCAGCGTGGATGGACTAGCGGGAGTGACGGATACGCAGTATTTT,CSVDGLAGVTDTQYF
TRBV6-5,few,-,TRBJ2-7,15,TGTGCCAGCAGTTACCTACAGGGATCAACCTACGAGCAGTACTTC,CASSYLQGSTYEQYF
TRBV2,-,-,TRBJ2-7,15,TGTGCCAGCAGTGATTTGGGGCCTTCTTCCTACGAGCAGTACTTC,CASSDLGPSSYEQYF
TRBV20-1,many,-,TRBJ1-5,13,TGCAGTGCTAGGGAGGATAGCAATCAGCCCCAGCATTTT,CSAREDSNQPQHF
TRBV12-3/TRBV12-4,-,TRBD1,TRBJ2-1,14,TGTGCCAGCAATCGACAGGGGGCCTACAATGAGCAGTTCTTC,CASNRQGAYNEQFF
TRBV12-3/TRBV12-4,many,-,TRBJ1-1,15,TGTGCCAGCAGTCCCGCTAGGGGAATGAACACTGAAGCTTTCTTT,CASSPARGMNTEAFF
TRBV7-7,many,-,TRBJ2-7,15,TGTGCTAGCAGCTTAGGAGGCGACAGCCGGTACGAGCAGTACTTC,CASSLGGDSRYEQYF
TRBV14,few,-,TRBJ2-1,14,TGTGCCAGCAGCCAAGATCTTGTTCTCAATGAGCAGTTCTTC,CASSQDLVLNEQFF
TRBV10-3,-,-,TRBJ2-7,16,TGTGCCATCAGTGATCCTGGGACTCTTCTCTCCTACGAGCAGTACTTC,CAISDPGTLLSYEQYF
TRBV20-1,-,-,TRBJ2-5,14,TGCAGTGCTAGTCCTAGCCGGTACCAAGAGACCCAGTACTTC,CSASPSRYQETQYF